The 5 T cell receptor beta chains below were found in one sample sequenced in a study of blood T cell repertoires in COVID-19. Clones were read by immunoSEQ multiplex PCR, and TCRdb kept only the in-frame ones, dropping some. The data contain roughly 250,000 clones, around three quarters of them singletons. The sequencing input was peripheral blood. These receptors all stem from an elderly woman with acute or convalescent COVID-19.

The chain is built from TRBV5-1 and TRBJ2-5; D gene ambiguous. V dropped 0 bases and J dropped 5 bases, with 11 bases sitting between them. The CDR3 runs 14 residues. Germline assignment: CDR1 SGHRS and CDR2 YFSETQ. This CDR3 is CASSLGALRETQYF. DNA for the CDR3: TGCGCCAGCAGCTTGGGCGCCCTCCGGGAGACCCAGTACTTC.

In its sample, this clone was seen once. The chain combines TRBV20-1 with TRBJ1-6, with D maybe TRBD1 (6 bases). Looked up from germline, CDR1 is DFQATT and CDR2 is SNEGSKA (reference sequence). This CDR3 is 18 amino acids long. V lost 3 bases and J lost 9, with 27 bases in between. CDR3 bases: TGCAGTGCTAGTCGCCGGACAGAGGGGCGTAGTGGGACTTCACCCCTCCACTTT. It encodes CSASRRTEGRSGTSPLHF.

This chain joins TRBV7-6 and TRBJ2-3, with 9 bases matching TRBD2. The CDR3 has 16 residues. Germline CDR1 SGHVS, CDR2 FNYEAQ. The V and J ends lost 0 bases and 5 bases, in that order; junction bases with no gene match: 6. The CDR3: CASSLALAGGQDTQYF. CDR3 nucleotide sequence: TGTGCCAGCAGCTTAGCCCTGGCGGGAGGGCAAGATACGCAGTATTTT. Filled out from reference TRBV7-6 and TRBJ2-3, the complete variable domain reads GAGVSQSPRYKVTKRGQDVALRCDPISGHVSLYWYRQALGQGPEFLTYFNYEAQQDKSGLPNDRFSAERPEGSISTLTIQRTEQRDSAMYRCASSLALAGGQDTQYFGPGTRLTVL.

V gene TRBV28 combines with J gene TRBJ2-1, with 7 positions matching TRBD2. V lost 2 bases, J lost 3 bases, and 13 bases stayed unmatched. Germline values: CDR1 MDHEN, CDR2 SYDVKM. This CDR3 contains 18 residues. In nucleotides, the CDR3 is TGTGCCAGCAGTTTAAGAGCTAGCGGAACCTATTTCTACAATGAGCAGTTCTTC. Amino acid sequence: CASSLRASGTYFYNEQFF.

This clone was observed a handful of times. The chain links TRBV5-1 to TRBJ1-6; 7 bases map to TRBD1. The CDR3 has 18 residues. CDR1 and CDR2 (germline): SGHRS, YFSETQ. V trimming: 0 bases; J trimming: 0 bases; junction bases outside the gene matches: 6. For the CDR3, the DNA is TGCGCCAGCAGCTTGGGGACAGGTCTCAGCTCCTATAATTCACCCCTCCACTTT. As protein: CASSLGTGLSSYNSPLHF. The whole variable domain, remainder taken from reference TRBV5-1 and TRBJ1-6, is KAGVTQTPRYLIKTRGQQVTLSCSPISGHRSVSWYQQTPGQGLQFLFEYFSETQRNKGNFPGRFSGRQFSNSRSEMNVSTLELGDSALYLCASSLGTGLSSYNSPLHFGNGTRLTVT.